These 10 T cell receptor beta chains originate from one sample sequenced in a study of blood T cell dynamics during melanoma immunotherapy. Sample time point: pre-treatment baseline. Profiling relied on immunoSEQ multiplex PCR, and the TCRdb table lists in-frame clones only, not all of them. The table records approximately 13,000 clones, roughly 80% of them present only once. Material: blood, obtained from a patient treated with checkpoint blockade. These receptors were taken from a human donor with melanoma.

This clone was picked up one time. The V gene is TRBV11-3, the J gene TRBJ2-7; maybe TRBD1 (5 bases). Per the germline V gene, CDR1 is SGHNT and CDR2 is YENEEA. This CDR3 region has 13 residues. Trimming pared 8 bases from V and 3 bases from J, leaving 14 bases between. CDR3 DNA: TGTGCCAGCCCCGGGCGAAGGGGCTACGAGCAGTACTTC. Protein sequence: CASPGRRGYEQYF. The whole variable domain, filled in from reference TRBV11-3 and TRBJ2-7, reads EAGVVQSPRYKIIEKKQPVAFWCNPISGHNTLYWYLQNLGQGPELLIRYENEEAVDDSQLPKDRFSAERLKGVDSTLKIQPAELGDSAVYLCASPGRRGYEQYFGPGTRLTVT.

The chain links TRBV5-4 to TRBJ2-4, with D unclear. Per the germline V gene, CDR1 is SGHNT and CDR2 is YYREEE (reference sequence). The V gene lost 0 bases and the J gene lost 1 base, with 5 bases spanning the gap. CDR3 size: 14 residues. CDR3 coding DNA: TGTGCCAGCAGCTTGGGCTGGGCCAAAAACATTCAGTACTTC. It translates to CASSLGWAKNIQYF.

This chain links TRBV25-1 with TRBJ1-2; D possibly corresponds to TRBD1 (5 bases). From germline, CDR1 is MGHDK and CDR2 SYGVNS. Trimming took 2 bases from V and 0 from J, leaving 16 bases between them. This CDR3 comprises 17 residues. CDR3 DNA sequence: TGTGCCAGCAGTGAAAACGGGAGGGACCTAGCTAACTATGGCTACACCTTC. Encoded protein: CASSENGRDLANYGYTF.

CDR3 coding DNA: TGTGCCAGCAGGTTCTCTGGGGCCAACGTCCTGACTTTC. Translating it yields CASRFSGANVLTF. The chain joins TRBV11-1 to TRBJ2-6; D not resolved. Per germline, CDR1 SGHAT and CDR2 FQDESV (reference sequence). The CDR3 loop spans 13 amino acids. The V gene lost 6 bases and the J gene lost 0 bases, with 3 bases spanning the gap.

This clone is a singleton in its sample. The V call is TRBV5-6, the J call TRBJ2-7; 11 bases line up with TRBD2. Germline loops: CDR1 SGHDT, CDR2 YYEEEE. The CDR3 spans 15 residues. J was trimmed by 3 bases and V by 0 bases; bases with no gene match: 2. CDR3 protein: CASSLAGLAGYEQYF. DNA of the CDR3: TGTGCCAGCAGCTTGGCCGGACTAGCGGGCTACGAGCAGTACTTC.

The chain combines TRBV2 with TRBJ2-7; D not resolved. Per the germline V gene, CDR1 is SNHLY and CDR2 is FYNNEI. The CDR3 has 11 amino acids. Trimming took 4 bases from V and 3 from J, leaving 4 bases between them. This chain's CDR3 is CASSVLYEQYF. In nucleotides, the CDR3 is TGTGCCAGCAGTGTTCTCTACGAGCAGTACTTC.

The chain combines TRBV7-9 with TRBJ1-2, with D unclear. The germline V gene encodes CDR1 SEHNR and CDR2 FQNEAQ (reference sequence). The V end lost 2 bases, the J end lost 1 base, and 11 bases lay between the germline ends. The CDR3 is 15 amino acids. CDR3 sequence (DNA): TGTGCCAGCAGCTTAAATTTGGACCTTAACTATGGCTACACCTTC. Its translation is CASSLNLDLNYGYTF.

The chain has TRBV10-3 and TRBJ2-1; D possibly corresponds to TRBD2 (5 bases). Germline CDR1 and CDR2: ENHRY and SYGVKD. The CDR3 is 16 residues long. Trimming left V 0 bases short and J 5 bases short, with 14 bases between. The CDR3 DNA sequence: TGTGCCATCAGTGAGTCGATGGCGGGTTCTCACAATGAGCAGTTCTTC. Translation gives CAISESMAGSHNEQFF.

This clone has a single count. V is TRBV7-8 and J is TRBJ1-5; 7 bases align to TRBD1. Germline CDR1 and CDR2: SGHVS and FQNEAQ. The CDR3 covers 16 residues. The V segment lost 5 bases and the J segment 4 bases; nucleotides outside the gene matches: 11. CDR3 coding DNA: TGTGCCAGCAGCCACAATGACAGGGTGGGAAATCAGCCCCAGCATTTT. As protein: CASSHNDRVGNQPQHF.

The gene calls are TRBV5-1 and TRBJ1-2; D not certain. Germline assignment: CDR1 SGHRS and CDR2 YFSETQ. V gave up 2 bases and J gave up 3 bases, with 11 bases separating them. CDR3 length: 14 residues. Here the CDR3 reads CASSFGRQDYGYTF. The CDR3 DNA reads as TGCGCCAGCAGCTTCGGGAGGCAGGACTATGGCTACACCTTC. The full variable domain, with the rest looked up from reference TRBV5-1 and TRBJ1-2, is KAGVTQTPRYLIKTRGQQVTLSCSPISGHRSVSWYQQTPGQGLQFLFEYFSETQRNKGNFPGRFSGRQFSNSRSEMNVSTLELGDSALYLCASSFGRQDYGYTFGSGTRLTVV.